The 31 T cell receptor beta chains below all came from one sample that was sequenced in a study of somatic mutations in cytotoxic T cells in rheumatoid arthritis. TCRdb's copy holds only in-frame clones and misses some; the assay was immunoSEQ multiplex PCR. Counted here are 11,000 to 15,000 clones, over 80% occurring once; the ten biggest clones make up under 20%. Sequenced material: CD4+ T cells sorted from blood. All receptors come from a man between 65 and 85 years old with rheumatoid arthritis.

The chain carries TRBV11-3 and TRBJ2-2; 7 nucleotides line up with TRBD2. This CDR3 region has 17 residues. Trimming took 0 bases from V and 3 from J; bases not matched to a gene: 7. Germline V gene sequence: CDR1 SGHNT, CDR2 YENEEA. The CDR3 nucleotides read TGTGCCAGCAGCTTAGATAATTGGGAGGGAGACACCGGGGAGCTGTTTTTT. Translated: CASSLDNWEGDTGELFF.

A few counts support this clone. The chain couples TRBV27 to TRBJ2-3, with a weak D call TRBD2 (6 bases). The CDR3 covers 17 residues. The V end lost 6 bases, the J end lost 4 bases, and 23 bases lay between the germline ends. Germline V gene sequence: CDR1 MNHEY, CDR2 SMNVEV (reference sequence). The CDR3 DNA reads TGTGCCAGCAGACCCACTAACCGGGACTTTGGGGCAGATACGCAGTATTTT. Protein product: CASRPTNRDFGADTQYF.

The chain has TRBV6-6 and TRBJ1-5, with a possible D match to TRBD1 (6 bases). The CDR3 contains 15 residues. V gave up 2 bases and J gave up 2 bases, with 10 bases separating them. The germline CDR1 and CDR2 sequences are MNHNY and SVGAGI (reference sequence). The CDR3 DNA is TGTGCCAGCAGTTACGGGGGGGCGGGCAATCAGCCCCAGCATTTT. Translated, it gives CASSYGGAGNQPQHF.

The chain carries TRBV19 and TRBJ1-3; D ambiguous. Trimming pared 3 bases from V and 1 base from J, leaving 10 bases between. CDR1 is LNHDA and CDR2 is SQIVND in the germline V gene (reference sequence). The CDR3 totals 15 residues. Here the CDR3 reads CASSIGRGSGNTIYF. In DNA, the CDR3 is TGTGCCAGTAGTATCGGGCGGGGATCTGGAAACACCATATATTTT.

This chain joins TRBV6-6 and TRBJ2-7; perhaps TRBD1 as D (6 bases). Germline CDR1 is MNHNY and CDR2 is SVGAGI (reference sequence). CDR3 size: 14 residues. V was clipped by 5 bases and J by 6 bases, with 17 bases between them. The CDR3 region is CASSIDHGGREQYF. In nucleotides, the CDR3 is TGTGCCAGCAGTATTGACCATGGGGGCCGCGAGCAGTACTTC.

This chain joins TRBV2 and TRBJ1-5; D ambiguous. Germline CDR1 is SNHLY and CDR2 is FYNNEI. This CDR3 has 14 residues. The germline V and J ends were trimmed by 3 bases and 0 bases, with 6 bases remaining between them. CDR3 sequence reads: CASSEHSSNQPQHF. In DNA form, the CDR3 reads TGTGCCAGCAGTGAGCACAGTAGCAATCAGCCCCAGCATTTT.

The chain joins TRBV6-1 to TRBJ1-4, with D possibly matching TRBD1 (5 bases). The CDR3 runs 15 residues. The germline V gene encodes CDR1 MNHNS and CDR2 SASEGT. V lost 5 bases, J lost 7 bases, and 17 bases lay in between. CDR3 region: CASSFFRGSAEKLFF. CDR3 bases: TGTGCCAGCAGTTTCTTCCGGGGGTCGGCTGAAAAACTGTTTTTT.

This clone was counted a few times. The CDR3, as DNA: TGCGCCAGCAGCCACGTCGGGAAGGGGGACCACGAGCAGTACTTC. Protein: CASSHVGKGDHEQYF. The rearrangement joins TRBV4-1 to TRBJ2-7; tentatively, D is TRBD1 (6 bases). The CDR3 loop spans 15 amino acids. Trimming left V 3 bases short and J 5 bases short, with 17 bases between. The germline CDR1 and CDR2 sequences are MGHRA and YSYEKL.

The genes are TRBV19 and TRBJ1-1; D gene uncertain. The CDR3 totals 16 residues. Trimming left V 0 bases short and J 4 bases short, with 15 bases between. Germline CDR1 is LNHDA and CDR2 is SQIVND (reference sequence). CDR3 protein: CASSIDRSGSGTEAFF. The CDR3 coding sequence is TGTGCCAGTAGTATAGACCGCTCGGGGTCTGGCACTGAAGCTTTCTTT.

The chain couples TRBV19 to TRBJ1-1; 7 nucleotides agree with TRBD1. The CDR3 is 13 amino acids. J lost 8 bases, V lost 1 base, and 4 bases had no gene match. CDR1 and CDR2 (germline): LNHDA, SQIVND (reference sequence). The CDR3 DNA sequence: TGTGCCAGTAGTATAGTGCAGGGGGGAGAAGCTTTCTTT. It codes for CASSIVQGGEAFF. The entire variable domain, with the rest obtained from reference TRBV19 and TRBJ1-1, is as follows: DGGITQSPKYLFRKEGQNVTLSCEQNLNHDAMYWYRQDPGQGLRLIYYSQIVNDFQKGDIAEGYSVSREKKESFPLTVTSAQKNPTAFYLCASSIVQGGEAFFGQGTRLTVV.

The V call is TRBV12-2, the J call TRBJ1-4; the table calls TRBD1, which could not be checked here. TRBV12-2 is shown as a pseudogene. CDR3 length: 14 residues. In nucleotides, the CDR3 is TGTGCAAGTCGCTTTCGACAGGGTTATGAAAAACTGTTTTTT. Its protein product is CASRFRQGYEKLFF.

The rearrangement joins TRBV6-5 to TRBJ2-7; 9 nucleotides agree with TRBD1. Unmatched junction bases numbered 7, after V lost 8 bases and J lost 5 bases. CDR1 MNHEY and CDR2 SVGAGI come from the germline V gene. The CDR3 runs 13 residues. CDR3 sequence reads: CASLTGGGDEQYF. CDR3 coding DNA: TGTGCCAGCCTTACAGGGGGCGGGGACGAGCAGTACTTC.

CDR3 nucleotide sequence: TGTGCCAGTTCTGTGGCCGATAATTCACCCCTCCACTTT. It specifies CASSVADNSPLHF. The V gene is TRBV2, the J gene TRBJ1-6; D call uncertain. The CDR3 is 13 amino acids. Germline V gene sequence: CDR1 SNHLY, CDR2 FYNNEI. The germline V and J ends were trimmed by 9 bases and 5 bases, with 11 bases remaining between them.

The J gene is TRBJ2-7, the V gene TRBV30; 11 bases are a match to TRBD1. V lost 6 bases, J lost 4 bases, and 5 bases stayed unmatched. Germline values: CDR1 GTSNPN, CDR2 SVGIG (reference sequence). This CDR3 has 13 amino acids. CDR3 bases: TGTGCCTGTTCCCGGGACAGGGGGTACGAGCAGTACTTC. Protein sequence: CACSRDRGYEQYF. Combining the CDR3 with reference TRBV30 and TRBJ2-7 gives the whole variable domain SQTIHQWPATLVQPVGSPLSLECTVEGTSNPNLYWYRQAAGRGLQLLFYSVGIGQISSEVPQNLSASRPQDRQFILSSKKLLLSDSGFYLCACSRDRGYEQYFGPGTRLTVT.

V is TRBV6-5 and J is TRBJ2-3; D gene uncertain. Germline values: CDR1 MNHEY, CDR2 SVGAGI. Trimming removed 4 bases from V and 6 bases from J, with 14 bases in between. The CDR3 is 14 residues long. DNA for the CDR3: TGTGCCAGCAGTTTCAACTTACCCACGGATACGCAGTATTTT. It is translated as CASSFNLPTDTQYF.

The V call is TRBV25-1, the J call TRBJ2-6; 7 bases align to TRBD1. Losses at the gene ends were 4 bases for V and 0 bases for J; bases not matched to a gene: 9. Per the germline V gene, CDR1 is MGHDK and CDR2 is SYGVNS. CDR3 length equals 18 residues. The CDR3 DNA reads as TGTGCCAGCAGTGCACCGATGGGACAGAGCTCTGGGGCCAACGTCCTGACTTTC. This codes for CASSAPMGQSSGANVLTF.

The rearrangement uses TRBV10-3 and TRBJ1-2; D may be TRBD1 (6 bases). This CDR3 contains 16 residues. V shed 2 bases and J shed 5 bases, with 18 bases lying between them. Germline CDR1 ENHRY, CDR2 SYGVKD. CDR3 loop: CAISEPRQGIGYGYTF. Written as DNA, the CDR3 is TGTGCCATCAGTGAGCCGCGTCAGGGGATAGGGTATGGCTACACCTTC.

This chain connects TRBV11-1 to TRBJ1-1, with TRBD1 matching 8 bases. The CDR3 consists of 13 residues. Germline V CDR1 and CDR2: SGHAT, FQDESV (reference sequence). After removal of 0 bases from V and 7 bases from J, the junction contained 1 base not matched to a gene. For the CDR3, the DNA is TGTGCCAGCAGCTTAGCCAGGGGGCTTGAAGCTTTCTTT. It specifies CASSLARGLEAFF. Full variable domain (missing parts from reference TRBV11-1 and TRBJ1-1): EAEVAQSPRYKITEKSQAVAFWCDPISGHATLYWYRQILGQGPELLVQFQDESVVDDSQLPKDRFSAERLKGVDSTLKIQPAELGDSAMYLCASSLARGLEAFFGQGTRLTVV.

The chain links TRBV7-2 to TRBJ2-3, with 10 bases that match TRBD2. Germline lookup yields CDR1 SGHTA and CDR2 FQGNSA. The CDR3 is made up of 17 amino acids. Germline trimming cut 4 bases from V and 3 bases from J; bases unmatched to any gene: 10. The CDR3 sequence is CASSSPAGGLLTDTQYF. The CDR3 nucleotides are TGTGCCAGCAGCTCCCCAGCGGGGGGGCTCTTGACAGATACGCAGTATTTT.

The V and J genes are TRBV9 and TRBJ2-1, with 7 bases fitting TRBD2. Trimming took 2 bases from V and 9 from J; bases not matched to a gene: 5. The CDR3 covers 13 residues. Germline V gene lookup returns CDR1 SGDLS and CDR2 YYNGEE. The CDR3: CASSVRLASEQFF. The CDR3, as DNA: TGTGCCAGCAGCGTCAGACTAGCTAGTGAGCAGTTCTTC.

V gene TRBV7-8 combines with J gene TRBJ1-3; no reliable D call. There are 15 residues in the CDR3. V gave up 5 bases and J gave up 0 bases, with 11 bases separating them. Germline values: CDR1 SGHVS, CDR2 FQNEAQ. The CDR3 sequence: CASSIRRVSGNTIYF. In DNA, the CDR3 is TGTGCCAGCAGCATAAGAAGAGTCTCTGGAAACACCATATATTTT.

The chain combines TRBV4-1 with TRBJ2-2; D is unclear. There are 13 residues in the CDR3. Trimming cost V 3 bases and J 6 bases, with 8 bases left between them. Germline lookup yields CDR1 MGHRA and CDR2 YSYEKL. This chain's CDR3 is CASSQVRSGELFF. The CDR3, as DNA: TGCGCCAGCAGCCAGGTCAGGTCCGGGGAGCTGTTTTTT.

With respect to this clone: An end of the junction does not agree with germline; a read error may underlie this. The V gene is TRBV14, the J gene TRBJ2-7; TRBD2 is a possible D gene (5 bases). The CDR3 has 12 residues. Per the germline V gene, CDR1 is SGHDN and CDR2 is FVKESK. The CDR3 bases are TGTGCCAGCAGCCAGGACTTCACCCTTTTAGTCTTC. This codes for CASSQDFTLLVF.

The rearrangement uses TRBV19 and TRBJ1-1; 8 nucleotides match TRBD1. The ends lost 9 bases at V and 4 bases at J; junction bases unmatched: 16. The CDR3 has 16 residues. The germline V gene encodes CDR1 LNHDA and CDR2 SQIVND (reference sequence). The CDR3 sequence: CASSGGAVGVSTEAFF. The CDR3 bases are TGTGCCAGCTCAGGGGGCGCGGTCGGTGTGAGCACTGAAGCTTTCTTT. Filled out from reference TRBV19 and TRBJ1-1, the complete variable domain reads DGGITQSPKYLFRKEGQNVTLSCEQNLNHDAMYWYRQDPGQGLRLIYYSQIVNDFQKGDIAEGYSVSREKKESFPLTVTSAQKNPTAFYLCASSGGAVGVSTEAFFGQGTRLTVV.

The chain carries TRBV28 and TRBJ1-2; D remains ambiguous. There are 12 residues in the CDR3. Germline CDR1 is MDHEN and CDR2 is SYDVKM. Trimming removed 5 bases from V and 12 bases from J, with 16 bases in between. Here the CDR3 reads CASSPPGRPHTF. In DNA form, the CDR3 reads TGTGCCAGCAGTCCCCCGGGTAGGCCTCACACCTTC.

This chain connects TRBV12-5 to TRBJ1-4, with 7 bases fitting TRBD1. The CDR3 has 17 residues. CDR1 and CDR2 from the germline V gene are LGHNT and FRNRAP. J lost 3 bases, V lost 0 bases, and 7 bases had no gene match. CDR3 bases: TGTGCTAGTGGTTTGGTGCAGGGGGTGATATCTAATGAAAAACTGTTTTTT. Its protein product is CASGLVQGVISNEKLFF.

This clone was counted a few times. V gene TRBV18 combines with J gene TRBJ1-2, with 8 positions matching TRBD1. The CDR3 has 16 residues. Germline-derived CDR1 and CDR2 are KGHSH and LQKENI. After removal of 2 bases from V and 0 bases from J, the junction contained 5 bases not matched to a gene. In DNA form, the CDR3 reads TGTGCCAGCTCACCAAGGACAGGGACACCTAACTATGGCTACACCTTC. This gives the protein CASSPRTGTPNYGYTF.

The CDR3 region has the DNA TGTGCCAGCAGCTTAAAGGCTAGCGGGTTTAGCACAGATACGCAGTATTTT. Translated, it gives CASSLKASGFSTDTQYF. This rearrangement joins TRBV7-3 to TRBJ2-3; 8 bases match TRBD2. Germline values: CDR1 SGHTA, CDR2 FQGTGA. This CDR3 comprises 17 residues. V lost 1 base and J lost 0; bases outside the gene matches: 6.

The chain joins TRBV7-9 to TRBJ2-3, with TRBD2 as a possible D gene (6 bases). Deletions cut 4 bases from V and 0 bases from J, with 11 bases between. Germline values: CDR1 SEHNR, CDR2 FQNEAQ (reference sequence). The CDR3 runs 15 residues. CDR3 DNA: TGTGCCAGCAGCTCGACTAGGACTAGCACAGATACGCAGTATTTT. Protein: CASSSTRTSTDTQYF.

The rearrangement joins TRBV18 to TRBJ2-7; D perhaps matches TRBD1 (6 bases). Germline V gene sequence: CDR1 KGHSH, CDR2 LQKENI. The CDR3 has 15 amino acids. V was trimmed by 0 bases and J by 7 bases, leaving 16 bases between them. DNA of the CDR3: TGTGCCAGCTCACCACCGAGAGGGGGTTCAGGTGAGCAGTACTTC. This codes for CASSPPRGGSGEQYF.

The J gene is TRBJ2-1, the V gene TRBV7-9, with a tentative D call TRBD1 (6 bases). The CDR3 covers 13 residues. V lost 2 bases to trimming and J lost 5 bases, with 7 bases between them. The germline gives CDR1 SEHNR, CDR2 FQNEAQ (reference sequence). CDR3 in DNA: TGTGCCAGCAGCTTAAACAGGGACAATGAGCAGTTCTTC. As protein: CASSLNRDNEQFF.